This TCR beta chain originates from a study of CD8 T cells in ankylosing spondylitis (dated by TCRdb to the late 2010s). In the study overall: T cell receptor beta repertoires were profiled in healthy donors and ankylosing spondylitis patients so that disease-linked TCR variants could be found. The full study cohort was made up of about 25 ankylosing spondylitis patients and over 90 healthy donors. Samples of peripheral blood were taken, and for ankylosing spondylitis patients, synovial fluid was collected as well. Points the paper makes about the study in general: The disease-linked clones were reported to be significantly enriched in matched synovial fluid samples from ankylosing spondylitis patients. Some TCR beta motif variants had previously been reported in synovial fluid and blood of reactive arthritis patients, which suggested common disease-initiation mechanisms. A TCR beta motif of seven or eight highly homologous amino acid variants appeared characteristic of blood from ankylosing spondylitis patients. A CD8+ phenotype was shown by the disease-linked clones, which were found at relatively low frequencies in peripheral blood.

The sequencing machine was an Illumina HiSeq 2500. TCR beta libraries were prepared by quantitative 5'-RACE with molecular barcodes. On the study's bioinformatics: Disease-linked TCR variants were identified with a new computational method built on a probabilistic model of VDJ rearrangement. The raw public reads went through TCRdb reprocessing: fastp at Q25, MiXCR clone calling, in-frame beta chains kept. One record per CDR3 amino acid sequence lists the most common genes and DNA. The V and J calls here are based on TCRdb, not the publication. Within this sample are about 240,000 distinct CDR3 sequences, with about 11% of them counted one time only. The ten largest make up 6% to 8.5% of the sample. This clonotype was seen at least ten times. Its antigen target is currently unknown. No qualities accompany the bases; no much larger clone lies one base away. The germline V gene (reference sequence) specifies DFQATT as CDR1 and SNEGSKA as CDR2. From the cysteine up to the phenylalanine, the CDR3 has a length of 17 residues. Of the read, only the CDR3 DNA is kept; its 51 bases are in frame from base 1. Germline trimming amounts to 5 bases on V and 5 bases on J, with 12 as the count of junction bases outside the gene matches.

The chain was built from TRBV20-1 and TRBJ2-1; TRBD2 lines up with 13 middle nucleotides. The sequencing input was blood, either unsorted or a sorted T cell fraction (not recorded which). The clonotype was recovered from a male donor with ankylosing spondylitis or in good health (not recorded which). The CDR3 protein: CSALTSGRALSNNEQFF. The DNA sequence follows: TGCAGTGCTCTCACTAGCGGGAGGGCCTTATCTAACAATGAGCAGTTCTTC.